This T cell receptor beta chain is from a study of molecular identifiers for immune sequencing clone quantification. General study findings and limits: Underestimated sizes of highly expanded clones could result from identical TCR molecules that share a barcode. Among effectors, clones above 20 RNA copies held over 99% of molecules; among naive cells, under 1%.

Looked up from germline, CDR1 is SGHTA and CDR2 is FQGNSA. The CDR3 runs 13 residues. The V and J ends lost 2 bases and 6 bases respectively, with 7 bases between them. In the case of this clonotype: The antigen is undetermined. This may be a read error, as it is one base from a much larger clone.

TCRdb independently ran MiXCR on the PCR reads; one entry per CDR3 protein. The table lists hundreds of thousands of distinct CDR3 sequences, 20% to 25% of them singletons. The chain is built from TRBV7-2 and TRBJ1-4, with unresolved D. The TCR was taken from a human donor in good health. Some libraries in this study had Jurkat cell RNA spiked in. Input material: naive CD8+ T cells from blood, with Jurkat cell RNA spiked in. Subset indicated: FACS-sorted CD8+CD4-CCR7+CD45RA+ naive T cells. The CDR3 sequence is CASSLMADEKLFF. In DNA, the CDR3 is TGTGCCAGCAGCTTAATGGCTGATGAAAAACTGTTTTTT.